This T cell receptor beta chain is drawn from a study of T cells in localized non-small cell lung cancer. V gave up 6 bases and J gave up 3 bases, with 21 bases separating them. Looked up from germline, CDR1 is SEHNR and CDR2 is FQNEAQ (reference sequence). This CDR3 region has 17 residues. Study observations and caveats: In uninvolved adjacent lung, T cell clonality reached its highest value, exceeding tumor. Across samples, adjacent lung featured a median roughly 62 of the top 100 tumor clones.

This clone was observed a few times. What it binds is unknown. This table comes from immunoSEQ multiplex PCR, and its TCRdb copy is limited to in-frame clones, with some not included. The sample gives 60,000 or so clones, 80% to 90% of which show up once; approximately 4.7% is in the top ten. The receptor was derived from a man between 35 and 75 years old with stage II lung adenocarcinoma. Sequenced here: PBMCs, sampled before any cancer treatment. V usage is TRBV7-9 and J usage is TRBJ1-3, with D maybe TRBD1 (6 bases). In DNA, the CDR3 is TGTGCCAGCAGTGCGGCCGTACAGGGAGATTTTGGAAACACCATATATTTT. This encodes CASSAAVQGDFGNTIYF. The full variable domain, its missing parts supplied by reference TRBV7-9 and TRBJ1-3, is DTGVSQNPRHKITKRGQNVTFRCDPISEHNRLYWYRQTLGQGPEFLTYFQNEAQLEKSRLLSDRFSAERPKGSFSTLEIQRTEQGDSAMYLCASSAAVQGDFGNTIYFGEGSWLTVV.